Listed below are T cell receptor beta chains from one sample, sequenced in a study of blood T cell repertoires in COVID-19. The table came from immunoSEQ multiplex PCR; TCRdb's copy has only in-frame clones and leaves some out. Altogether about 150,000 clones are present, about four fifths being singletons, with the ten largest covering less than 30%. The sample was peripheral blood. The source is a woman aged 55-75 years with acute or convalescent COVID-19. CDR3s include the opening cysteine and the closing phenylalanine or tryptophan. Each record gives: clone size, J gene, D gene, V gene, CDR3 protein, CDR3 DNA. A D gene is named only where the DNA matches it firmly. Size tells how often a clone was seen (once, few, many) or the class of an expanded clone, and some rows leave it out.

. TRBJ1-2 TRBD1 TRBV11-2 CASSKGQGWYGYTF TGTGCCAGCAGCAAGGGACAGGGTTGGTATGGCTACACCTTC
. TRBJ1-6 TRBD1 TRBV13 CASSGRDRVAPLHF TGTGCCAGCAGCGGCCGGGACAGGGTTGCACCCCTCCACTTT
. TRBJ1-1 . TRBV9 CASTPSVAENTEAFF TGTGCCAGCACCCCATCCGTAGCTGAGAACACTGAAGCTTTCTTT
. TRBJ2-3 TRBD2 TRBV5-1 CASSLAPTSGVGDTQYF TGCGCCAGCAGCTTGGCCCCGACTAGCGGGGTGGGAGATACGCAGTATTTT
. TRBJ1-1 TRBD1 TRBV6-2/TRBV6-3 CASSYSRYRGGRTEAFF TGTGCCAGCAGTTACTCGAGATACAGGGGAGGAAGGACTGAAGCTTTCTTT
once TRBJ2-1 . TRBV5-1 CASSPGGSSYNEQFF TGCGCCAGCAGCCCCGGGGGTAGCTCCTACAATGAGCAGTTCTTC
once TRBJ1-1 TRBD1 TRBV9 CASSPPPGGPFF TGTGCCAGCAGCCCCCCCCCAGGGGGTCCTTTCTTT
. TRBJ1-5 . TRBV28 CASSLQGGGNQPQHF TGTGCCAGCAGTTTGCAGGGTGGGGGCAATCAGCCCCAGCATTTT
. TRBJ1-6 . TRBV5-1 CASSSGITGSSPLHF TGCGCCAGCAGCTCTGGTATTACAGGGAGTTCACCCCTCCACTTT
. TRBJ1-3 . TRBV2 CASSAVSSGNTIYF TGTGCCAGCAGTGCTGTCAGCTCTGGAAACACCATATATTTT
. TRBJ1-4 . TRBV29-1 CSVVGGTNEKLFF TGCAGCGTTGTTGGGGGGACTAATGAAAAACTGTTTTTT
. TRBJ1-2 . TRBV19 CASNPPDRANYGYTF TGTGCCAGTAATCCCCCCGATAGAGCAAACTATGGCTACACCTTC
. TRBJ1-3 TRBD1 TRBV7-9 CASSVIQGTSGNTIYF TGTGCCAGCAGCGTGATACAGGGGACCTCTGGAAACACCATATATTTT
. TRBJ1-2 TRBD1 TRBV4-1 CASSLTGGEDYGYTF TGCGCCAGCAGCCTGACAGGGGGCGAAGACTATGGCTACACCTTC
. TRBJ1-1 . TRBV4-2 CASSQDHTARTEAFF TGTGCCAGCAGCCAAGATCATACAGCAAGAACTGAAGCTTTCTTT
once TRBJ1-2 TRBD1 TRBV4-1 CASSQDQGQGKRGGYTF TGCGCCAGCAGCCAAGATCAAGGACAGGGAAAGAGGGGTGGCTACACCTTC
. TRBJ2-5 TRBD1 TRBV28 CASSLGQGARETQYF TGTGCCAGCAGTTTAGGACAGGGGGCCCGGGAGACCCAGTACTTC
. TRBJ1-2 TRBD1 TRBV3-1/TRBV3-2 CASSRGQGTYGYTF TGTGCCAGCAGCCGCGGACAGGGTACCTATGGCTACACCTTC
. TRBJ1-2 TRBD1 TRBV5-1 CASSPVLDRNYGYTF TGCGCCAGCAGCCCCGTCCTGGACAGGAACTATGGCTACACCTTC
. TRBJ1-1 . TRBV3-1/TRBV3-2 CASSQSHMNTEAFF TGTGCCAGCAGCCAATCACACATGAACACTGAAGCTTTCTTT
. TRBJ2-3 TRBD1 TRBV5-1 CASSPTGQGMGPMSTDTQYF TGCGCCAGCAGCCCGACTGGACAGGGAATGGGCCCAATGAGCACAGATACGCAGTATTTT
. TRBJ1-2 . TRBV19 CASMSPTAGYYGYTF TGTGCCAGTATGTCCCCGACAGCGGGCTACTATGGCTACACCTTC
. TRBJ2-1 TRBD2 TRBV7-2 CASSLERGTYNEQFF TGTGCCAGCAGCTTAGAGCGGGGTACCTACAATGAGCAGTTCTTC
. TRBJ2-5 . TRBV28 CASSWGGGGKTQYF TGTGCCAGCAGCTGGGGGGGCGGGGGAAAGACCCAGTACTTC
. TRBJ1-5 . TRBV2 CASSPRVFNQPQHF TGTGCCAGCAGTCCCCGGGTTTTTAATCAGCCCCAGCATTTT
. TRBJ1-2 . TRBV7-2 CASSLWESYGYTF TGTGCCAGCAGCCTCTGGGAGTCCTATGGCTACACCTTC
. TRBJ1-2 TRBD1 TRBV6-5 CASRVSGTDGYTF TGTGCCAGCAGGGTCTCCGGGACAGATGGCTACACCTTC
. TRBJ2-2 . TRBV10-1 CASSEQDSGELFF TGCGCCAGCAGTGAACAGGATTCCGGGGAGCTGTTTTTT
. TRBJ2-7 TRBD1 TRBV30 CAWSYRGPGEQYF TGTGCCTGGAGTTACAGGGGGCCAGGCGAGCAGTACTTC
. TRBJ1-3 . TRBV28 CASSLGGRRNTIYF TGTGCCAGCAGTTTAGGAGGTCGACGAAACACCATATATTTT
. TRBJ1-2 TRBD1 TRBV5-4 CASSPGTGPNYGYTF TGTGCCAGCAGCCCTGGGACAGGCCCCAACTATGGCTACACCTTC
. TRBJ2-7 TRBD1 TRBV11-2 CASSRQTGDLSYEQYF TGTGCCAGCAGCAGGCAGACAGGGGACCTCTCCTACGAGCAGTACTTC
. TRBJ1-1 . TRBV18 CASSPGGGNTEAFF TGTGCCAGCTCACCCGGGGGGGGGAACACTGAAGCTTTCTTT
. TRBJ1-4 . TRBV19 CASSRRTGTRLTNEKLFF TGTGCCAGTAGTAGGCGAACCGGGACTAGACTAACTAATGAAAAACTGTTTTTT
. TRBJ1-2 . TRBV3-1/TRBV3-2 CASSRRGGGPYGYTF TGTGCCAGCAGCCGTAGGGGAGGAGGGCCCTATGGCTACACCTTC
. TRBJ1-4 . TRBV5-1 CASKSDGTSNEKLFF TGCGCCAGCAAGAGTGACGGGACAAGCAATGAAAAACTGTTTTTT
. TRBJ1-1 TRBD1 TRBV7-9 CASSLGQGFTEAFF TGTGCCAGCAGCCTCGGACAGGGTTTCACTGAAGCTTTCTTT
once TRBJ1-2 TRBD1 TRBV29-1 CSVSTGAGGYTF TGCAGCGTTTCGACAGGGGCCGGTGGCTACACCTTC
. TRBJ1-6 . TRBV18 CASSPLGLNQGSYNSPLHF TGTGCCAGCTCACCATTGGGGCTGAATCAGGGTTCCTATAATTCACCCCTCCACTTT
. TRBJ1-5 . TRBV6-1 CASSEEMGGNQPQHF TGTGCCAGCAGTGAAGAGATGGGAGGAAATCAGCCCCAGCATTTT
once TRBJ1-5 . TRBV28 CASSLSVNQPQHF TGTGCCAGCAGTTTATCGGTTAATCAGCCCCAGCATTTT
. TRBJ2-7 . TRBV3-1/TRBV3-2 CASSRDVYEQYF TGTGCCAGCAGCCGAGACGTTTACGAGCAGTACTTC
. TRBJ2-7 TRBD1 TRBV27 CASSFFGTGRYEQYF TGTGCCAGCAGTTTTTTCGGGACAGGGAGATACGAGCAGTACTTC
few TRBJ1-6 . TRBV11-2 CASSLGPSTNSPLHF TGTGCCAGCAGCCTTGGTCCAAGCACTAATTCACCCCTCCACTTT
. TRBJ2-2 TRBD1 TRBV5-1 CASTPMGQGAGELFF TGCGCCAGCACCCCCATGGGACAGGGGGCCGGGGAGCTGTTTTTT
. TRBJ1-2 TRBD1 TRBV5-1 CASSLTTGDYGYTF TGCGCCAGCAGCTTAACGACAGGGGACTATGGCTACACCTTC